This T cell receptor (beta chain) was captured in a study of blood T cell repertoires in COVID-19. The germline V gene encodes CDR1 LNHDA and CDR2 SQIVND (reference sequence). This CDR3 region has 15 residues. Trimming cost V 1 base and J 6 bases, with 15 bases left between them. Assay: immunoSEQ multiplex PCR; the TCRdb copy retains only in-frame clones and omits some. Of approximately 210,000 clones in the sample, 75% to 90% were seen once. The sequenced sample was peripheral blood. The receptor comes from a human donor in a cohort sampled during active COVID-19. The V gene is TRBV19, the J gene TRBJ1-2; a possible D gene is TRBD1 (6 bases). This chain's CDR3 is CASSIGVRGFDGYTF. The CDR3 region has the DNA TGTGCCAGTAGTATAGGAGTCAGGGGATTCGATGGCTACACCTTC.